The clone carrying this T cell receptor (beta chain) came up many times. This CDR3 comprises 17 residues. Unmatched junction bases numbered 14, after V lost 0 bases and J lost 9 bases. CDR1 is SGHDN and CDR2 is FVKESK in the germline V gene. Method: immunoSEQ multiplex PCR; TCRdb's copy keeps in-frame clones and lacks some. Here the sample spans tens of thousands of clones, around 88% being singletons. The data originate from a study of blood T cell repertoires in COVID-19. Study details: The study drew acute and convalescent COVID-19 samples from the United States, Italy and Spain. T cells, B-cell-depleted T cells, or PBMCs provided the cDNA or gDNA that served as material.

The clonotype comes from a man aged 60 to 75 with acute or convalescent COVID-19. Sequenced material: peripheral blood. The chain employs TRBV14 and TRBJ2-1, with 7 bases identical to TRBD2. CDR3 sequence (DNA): TGTGCCAGCAGCCAAGATGGGGCTAGGCTAGCGGCCGCTGAGCAGTTCTTC. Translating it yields CASSQDGARLAAAEQFF.